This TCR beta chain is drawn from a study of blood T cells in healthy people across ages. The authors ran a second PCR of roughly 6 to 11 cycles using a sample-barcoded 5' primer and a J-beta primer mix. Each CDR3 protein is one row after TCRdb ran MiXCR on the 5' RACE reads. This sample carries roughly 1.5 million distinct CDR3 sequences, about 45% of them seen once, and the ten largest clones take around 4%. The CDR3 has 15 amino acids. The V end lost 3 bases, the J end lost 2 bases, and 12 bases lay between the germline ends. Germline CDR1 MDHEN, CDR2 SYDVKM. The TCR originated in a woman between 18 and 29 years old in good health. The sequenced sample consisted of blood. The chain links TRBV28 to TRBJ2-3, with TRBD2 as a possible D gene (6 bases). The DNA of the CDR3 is TGTGCCAGCAGTTTGAAGGGACTCTTCACAGATACGCAGTATTTT. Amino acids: CASSLKGLFTDTQYF.